This entry lists 20 T cell receptor beta chains sequenced from one sample in a study of T cells in localized non-small cell lung cancer. Some clones are missing from TCRdb's copy, which holds only in-frame ones; the method was immunoSEQ multiplex PCR. The repertoire holds roughly 6,000 clones, with roughly 82% as singletons. The sequencing used peripheral blood mononuclear cells, collected before any cancer treatment. All receptors come from an older female donor with stage II lung adenocarcinoma.

This clone was detected only once. The chain carries TRBV5-1 and TRBJ1-3; D call uncertain. V lost 1 base and J 0 bases, leaving 5 bases between the germline ends. The CDR3 extends over 14 amino acids. Per germline, CDR1 SGHRS and CDR2 YFSETQ. The CDR3 sequence is CASSLRSSGNTIYF. DNA of the CDR3: TGCGCCAGCAGCTTGCGCTCCTCTGGAAACACCATATATTTT.

The V call is TRBV6-5, the J call TRBJ1-1, with D perhaps TRBD1 (5 bases). Per germline, CDR1 MNHEY and CDR2 SVGAGI. Trimming shortened V by 0 bases and J by 1 base, and 9 bases separated the two germline ends. This CDR3 is 15 amino acids long. The CDR3 coding sequence is TGTGCCAGCAGTTACTCGGGGGTGCGGAACACTGAAGCTTTCTTT. Translation gives CASSYSGVRNTEAFF.

J is TRBJ2-7 and V is TRBV2, with 7 bases that match TRBD2. The V gene's germline CDR1 is SNHLY and CDR2 FYNNEI. The CDR3 contains 12 residues. Unmatched junction bases numbered 4, after V lost 8 bases and J lost 3 bases. The CDR3 nucleotides are TGTGCCAGCGGGACTAAGAACTACGAGCAGTACTTC. Protein product: CASGTKNYEQYF.

The rearrangement joins TRBV21-1 to TRBJ1-1. TRBV21-1 is listed as a pseudogene. The CDR3 totals 14 residues. The CDR3 bases are TGTGCCAGCCCTTCCGGGGCAGGGAACACTGAAGCTTTCTTT. Amino acid sequence: CASPSGAGNTEAFF.

J is TRBJ2-1 and V is TRBV6-4; tentative D call: TRBD1 (5 bases). From germline, CDR1 is MRHNA and CDR2 SNTAGT. V lost 0 bases, J lost 5 bases, and 8 bases lay in between. The CDR3 totals 14 residues. The CDR3 region has the DNA TGTGCCAGCAGTGACTCGACAGAAGACAATGAGCAGTTCTTC. Protein: CASSDSTEDNEQFF.

V gene TRBV28 combines with J gene TRBJ2-7; unclear D gene. The CDR3 runs to 14 residues. Germline V CDR1 and CDR2: MDHEN, SYDVKM. The germline V and J ends were trimmed by 4 bases and 2 bases, with 12 bases remaining between them. For the CDR3, the DNA is TGTGCCAGCAGTTCGGTTTACGGAGCCTACGAGCAGTACGTC. Encoded protein: CASSSVYGAYEQYV.

The CDR3 nucleotides are TGCGCCAGCAGCAGGACAGGGACAACTAACTATGGCTACACCTTC. Translating gives CASSRTGTTNYGYTF. The chain combines TRBV5-1 with TRBJ1-2, with 8 bases identical to TRBD1. CDR1 is SGHRS, CDR2 YFSETQ, per germline. The J segment lost 0 bases and the V segment lost 4 bases, leaving 5 bases of the junction unmatched. The CDR3 sequence is 15 residues long.

The rearrangement joins TRBV4-2 to TRBJ1-1; D is unclear. CDR1 LGHNA and CDR2 YNFKEQ come from the germline V gene. The CDR3 is 16 residues long. V was clipped by 2 bases and J by 0 bases, with 13 bases between them. Here the CDR3 DNA reads TGTGCCAGCAGCCAACCGACGACACCCATGAACACTGAAGCTTTCTTT. Translating it yields CASSQPTTPMNTEAFF.

The chain uses TRBV6-1 and TRBJ2-3; 7 bases align to TRBD1. Germline V gene data show CDR1 as MNHNS and CDR2 as SASEGT. The ends lost 7 bases at V and 2 bases at J; junction bases unmatched: 6. The CDR3 is made up of 14 amino acids. The CDR3 DNA sequence: TGTGCCAGCAACCGGGACAGACTCACAGATACGCAGTATTTT. Protein: CASNRDRLTDTQYF.

The chain couples TRBV6-6 to TRBJ1-2; a weak D match, TRBD1 (6 bases). Germline loops: CDR1 MNHNY, CDR2 SVGAGI (reference sequence). This CDR3 has 13 amino acids. Between the trimmed V and J ends, which lost 7 bases and 4 bases, there was a span of 13 bases. The CDR3 reads CASIAEGVYGYTF. The CDR3 nucleotides read TGTGCCAGCATTGCGGAGGGGGTCTATGGCTACACCTTC.

This clone has a single count. The chain is built from TRBV6-1 and TRBJ2-2; D gene ambiguous. V lost 2 bases and J 1 base, leaving 5 bases between the germline ends. Germline V CDR1 and CDR2: MNHNS, SASEGT. This CDR3 comprises 14 residues. This CDR3 is CASSERWNTGELFF. The CDR3 DNA sequence: TGTGCCAGCAGTGAACGGTGGAACACCGGGGAGCTGTTTTTT.

This chain links TRBV6-1 with TRBJ1-1, with a tentative D call TRBD1 (6 bases). CDR3 length equals 16 residues. The V gene lost 4 bases and the J gene lost 4 bases, with 19 bases spanning the gap. Germline V gene data show CDR1 as MNHNS and CDR2 as SASEGT. The CDR3 loop reads CASSGDVGGVSTEAFF. The CDR3 nucleotides read TGTGCCAGCAGTGGCGATGTGGGGGGCGTGAGCACTGAAGCTTTCTTT.

The CDR3 reads CAISPGTDGYTF. The CDR3, as DNA: TGTGCCATCAGTCCCGGGACAGATGGCTACACCTTC. J is TRBJ1-2 and V is TRBV10-3; 7 bases fit TRBD1. Germline CDR1 and CDR2: ENHRY and SYGVKD. The CDR3 length is 12 residues. V lost 5 bases and J lost 6; bases outside the gene matches: 3.

V is TRBV5-1 and J is TRBJ2-1, with TRBD2 matching over 12 bases. CDR1 is SGHRS, CDR2 YFSETQ, per germline. V shed 4 bases, J shed 0 bases, and the junction held 2 bases outside the gene matches. The CDR3 is 16 amino acids. The CDR3 DNA reads as TGCGCCAGCAGCCTGGGACTAGCGGGCTCCTACAATGAGCAGTTCTTC. This translates into CASSLGLAGSYNEQFF.

The V gene is TRBV25-1, the J gene TRBJ1-6; the D gene is possibly TRBD1 (5 bases). The CDR3 extends over 13 amino acids. Germline-derived CDR1 and CDR2 are MGHDK and SYGVNS. Trimming shortened V by 8 bases and J by 9 bases, and 14 bases separated the two germline ends. CDR3 in amino acids: CASHRDGGSPLHF. The CDR3, as DNA: TGTGCCAGCCACCGGGACGGTGGTTCACCCCTCCACTTT.

The chain carries TRBV29-1 and TRBJ1-2; 9 nucleotides align to TRBD1. The CDR3 sequence is 15 residues long. Trimming cost V 4 bases and J 8 bases; bases outside gene matches: 14. CDR1 is SQVTM, CDR2 ANQGSEA, per germline. This CDR3 reads CSVVVPNRGPSGYTF. The CDR3 bases are TGCAGCGTTGTAGTCCCGAACAGGGGGCCGTCGGGCTACACCTTC.

The J gene is TRBJ1-5, the V gene TRBV4-1, with D uncertain. This CDR3 is 13 amino acids long. Germline-derived CDR1 and CDR2 are MGHRA and YSYEKL. V was shortened by 5 bases and J by 5 bases, with 10 bases between the two germline ends. CDR3 protein: CASSERVYQPQHF. The CDR3 DNA reads TGCGCCAGCAGCGAAAGAGTTTATCAGCCCCAGCATTTT.

The chain employs TRBV11-2 and TRBJ2-5; 7 positions agree with TRBD2. Gene TRBJ2-7 matches the end of the DNA better, so the J call may be wrong. Germline lookup yields CDR1 SGHAT and CDR2 FQNNGV. This CDR3 comprises 15 residues. CDR3 loop: CASSSWGRARYEQYF. In DNA, the CDR3 is TGTGCCAGCAGCTCCTGGGGGAGGGCCAGATACGAGCAGTACTTC.

This chain links TRBV4-2 with TRBJ2-3, with a possible D match to TRBD1 (5 bases). The germline CDR1 and CDR2 sequences are LGHNA and YNFKEQ. The CDR3 covers 15 residues. Between the trimmed V and J ends, which lost 1 base and 0 bases, there was a span of 8 bases. This CDR3 is CASSQVGASTDTQYF. DNA for the CDR3: TGTGCCAGCAGCCAAGTAGGGGCGAGCACAGATACGCAGTATTTT.

V is TRBV6-1 and J is TRBJ2-7; D unresolved. V lost 0 bases and J 5 bases, leaving 8 bases between the germline ends. This CDR3 contains 13 residues. CDR1 is MNHNS and CDR2 is SASEGT in the germline V gene. CDR3 protein: CASSEARVHEQYV. The CDR3 DNA follows: TGTGCCAGCAGTGAAGCGCGAGTCCACGAGCAGTACGTC.